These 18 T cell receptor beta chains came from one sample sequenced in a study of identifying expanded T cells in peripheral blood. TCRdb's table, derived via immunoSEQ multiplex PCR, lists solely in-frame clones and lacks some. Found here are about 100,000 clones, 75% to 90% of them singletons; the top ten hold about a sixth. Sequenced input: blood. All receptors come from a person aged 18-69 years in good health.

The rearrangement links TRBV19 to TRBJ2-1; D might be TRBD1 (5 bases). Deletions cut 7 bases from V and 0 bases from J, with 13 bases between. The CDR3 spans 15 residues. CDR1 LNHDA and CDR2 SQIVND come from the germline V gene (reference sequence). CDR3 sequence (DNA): TGTGCCAGTACCCCGCAGGGATTCTCCTACAATGAGCAGTTCTTC. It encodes CASTPQGFSYNEQFF. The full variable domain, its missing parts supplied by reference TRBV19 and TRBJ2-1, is DGGITQSPKYLFRKEGQNVTLSCEQNLNHDAMYWYRQDPGQGLRLIYYSQIVNDFQKGDIAEGYSVSREKKESFPLTVTSAQKNPTAFYLCASTPQGFSYNEQFFGPGTRLTVL.

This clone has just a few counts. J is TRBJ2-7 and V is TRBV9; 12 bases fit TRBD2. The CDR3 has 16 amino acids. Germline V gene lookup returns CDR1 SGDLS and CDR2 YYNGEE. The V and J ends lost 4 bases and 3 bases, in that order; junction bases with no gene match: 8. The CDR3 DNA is TGTGCCAGCAGCCCGTCTCCGGGACTAGCGGGCTACGAGCAGTACTTC. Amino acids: CASSPSPGLAGYEQYF.

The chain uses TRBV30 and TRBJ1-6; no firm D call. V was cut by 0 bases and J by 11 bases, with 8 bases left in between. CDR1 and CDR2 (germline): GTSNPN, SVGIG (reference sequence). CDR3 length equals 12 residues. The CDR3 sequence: CAWSVPKAPLHF. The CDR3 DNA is TGTGCCTGGAGTGTACCAAAGGCACCCCTCCACTTT.

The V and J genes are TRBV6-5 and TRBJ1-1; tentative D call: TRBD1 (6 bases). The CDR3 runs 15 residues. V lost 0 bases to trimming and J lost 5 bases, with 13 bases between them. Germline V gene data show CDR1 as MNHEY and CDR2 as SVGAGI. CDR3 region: CASSYSTGGRTEAFF. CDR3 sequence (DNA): TGTGCCAGCAGTTACTCGACGGGGGGGCGGACTGAAGCTTTCTTT.

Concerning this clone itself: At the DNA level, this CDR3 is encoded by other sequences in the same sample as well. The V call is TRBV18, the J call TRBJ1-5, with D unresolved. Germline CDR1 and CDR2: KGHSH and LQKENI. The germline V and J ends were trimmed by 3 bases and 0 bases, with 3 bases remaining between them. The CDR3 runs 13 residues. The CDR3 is CASSPASNQPQHF. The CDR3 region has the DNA TGTGCCAGCTCACCCGCTAGCAATCAGCCCCAGCATTTT.

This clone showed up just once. In DNA form, the CDR3 reads TGTGCCAGCAGCTTGGGGGAATTCGTCGGTTCACCCCTCCACTTT. The encoded protein is CASSLGEFVGSPLHF. The genes are TRBV5-8 and TRBJ1-6; no firm D call. The V end was cut by 0 bases, the J end by 9 bases, with 13 bases between. Germline assignment: CDR1 SGHTS and CDR2 YDEGEE. The CDR3 runs 15 residues.

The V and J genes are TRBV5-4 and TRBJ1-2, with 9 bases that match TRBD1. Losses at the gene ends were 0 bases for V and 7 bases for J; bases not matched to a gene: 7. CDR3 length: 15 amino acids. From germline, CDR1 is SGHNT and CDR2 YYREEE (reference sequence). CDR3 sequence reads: CASSLANRGQGGYTF. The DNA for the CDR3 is TGTGCCAGCAGCTTGGCCAACAGGGGGCAAGGTGGCTACACCTTC.

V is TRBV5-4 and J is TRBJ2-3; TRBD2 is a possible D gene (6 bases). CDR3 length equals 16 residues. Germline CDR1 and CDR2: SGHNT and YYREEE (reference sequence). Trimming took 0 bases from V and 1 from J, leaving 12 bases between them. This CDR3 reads CASSLARLGGTDTQYF. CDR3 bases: TGTGCCAGCAGCTTGGCGCGACTAGGAGGCACAGATACGCAGTATTTT.

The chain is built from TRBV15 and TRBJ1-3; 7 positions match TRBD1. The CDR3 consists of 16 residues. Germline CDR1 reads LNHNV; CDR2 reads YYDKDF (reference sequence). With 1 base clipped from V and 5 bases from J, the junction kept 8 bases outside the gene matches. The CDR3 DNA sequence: TGTGCCACCAGCAGAGCAACTACAGGGGCGAGAAACACCATATATTTT. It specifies CATSRATTGARNTIYF.

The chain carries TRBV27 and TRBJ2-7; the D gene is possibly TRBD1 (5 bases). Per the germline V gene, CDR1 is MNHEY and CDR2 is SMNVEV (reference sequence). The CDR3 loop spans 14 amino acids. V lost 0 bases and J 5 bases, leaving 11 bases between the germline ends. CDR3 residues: CASSLSAGNHEQYF. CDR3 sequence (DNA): TGTGCCAGCAGTTTATCGGCAGGGAACCACGAGCAGTACTTC.

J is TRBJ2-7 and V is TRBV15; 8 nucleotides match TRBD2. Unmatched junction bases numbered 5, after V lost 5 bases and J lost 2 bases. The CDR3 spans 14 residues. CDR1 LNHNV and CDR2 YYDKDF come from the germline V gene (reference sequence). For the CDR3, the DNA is TGTGCCACCAGCCCCCGGGGGGGGGCCTACGAGCAGTACTTC. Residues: CATSPRGGAYEQYF.

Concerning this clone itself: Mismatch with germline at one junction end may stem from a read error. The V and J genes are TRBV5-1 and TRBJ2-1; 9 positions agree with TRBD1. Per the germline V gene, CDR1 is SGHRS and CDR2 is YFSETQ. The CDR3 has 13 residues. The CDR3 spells CASTSPNRDRVVF. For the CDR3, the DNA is TGCGCCAGCACTTCCCCAAACCGGGACAGGGTTGTCTTC. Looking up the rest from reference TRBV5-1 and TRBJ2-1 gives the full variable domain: KAGVTQTPRYLIKTRGQQVTLSCSPISGHRSVSWYQQTPGQGLQFLFEYFSETQRNKGNFPGRFSGRQFSNSRSEMNVSTLELGDSALYLCASTSPNRDRVVFGPGTRLTVL.

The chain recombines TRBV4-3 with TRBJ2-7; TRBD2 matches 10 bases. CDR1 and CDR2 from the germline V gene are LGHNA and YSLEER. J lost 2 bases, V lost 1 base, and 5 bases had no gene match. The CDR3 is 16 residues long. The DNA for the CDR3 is TGCGCCAGCAGCCAAGGTCCCAGCGGGGGGGCCTACGAGCAGTACTTC. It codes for CASSQGPSGGAYEQYF.

The DNA for the CDR3 is TGCGCCAGCAGCCTGGCCCCGGCAGACGGCACCGGGGAGCTGTTTTTT. Translating gives CASSLAPADGTGELFF. This chain connects TRBV5-1 to TRBJ2-2, with unresolved D. CDR1 is SGHRS and CDR2 is YFSETQ in the germline V gene. The V and J ends lost 4 bases and 4 bases respectively, with 17 bases between them. This CDR3 is built from 16 residues.

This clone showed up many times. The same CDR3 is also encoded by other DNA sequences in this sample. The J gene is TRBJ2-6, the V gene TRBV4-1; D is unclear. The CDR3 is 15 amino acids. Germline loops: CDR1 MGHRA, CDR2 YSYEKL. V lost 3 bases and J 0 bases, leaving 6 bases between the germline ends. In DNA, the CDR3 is TGCGCCAGCAGCCAGGGTTCCTCTGGGGCCAACGTCCTGACTTTC. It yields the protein CASSQGSSGANVLTF.

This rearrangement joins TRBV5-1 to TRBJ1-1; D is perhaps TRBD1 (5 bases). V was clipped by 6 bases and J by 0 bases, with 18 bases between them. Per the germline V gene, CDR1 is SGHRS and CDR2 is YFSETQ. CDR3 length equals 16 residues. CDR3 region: CASMNGRGLMNTEAFF. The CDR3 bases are TGCGCCAGCATGAACGGGAGGGGCTTGATGAACACTGAAGCTTTCTTT.

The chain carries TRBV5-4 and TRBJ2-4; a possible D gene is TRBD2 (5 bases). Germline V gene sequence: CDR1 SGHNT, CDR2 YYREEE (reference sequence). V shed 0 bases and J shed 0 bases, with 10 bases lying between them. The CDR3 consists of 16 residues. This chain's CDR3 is CASSLGAGGAKNIQYF. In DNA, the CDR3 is TGTGCCAGCAGCTTGGGTGCGGGTGGAGCCAAAAACATTCAGTACTTC.

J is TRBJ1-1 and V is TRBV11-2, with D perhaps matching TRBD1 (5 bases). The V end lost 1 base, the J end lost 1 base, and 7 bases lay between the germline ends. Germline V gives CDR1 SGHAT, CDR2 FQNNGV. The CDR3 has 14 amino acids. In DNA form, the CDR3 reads TGTGCCAGCAGCTTAGTTGACAGGAACACTGAAGCTTTCTTT. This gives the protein CASSLVDRNTEAFF.